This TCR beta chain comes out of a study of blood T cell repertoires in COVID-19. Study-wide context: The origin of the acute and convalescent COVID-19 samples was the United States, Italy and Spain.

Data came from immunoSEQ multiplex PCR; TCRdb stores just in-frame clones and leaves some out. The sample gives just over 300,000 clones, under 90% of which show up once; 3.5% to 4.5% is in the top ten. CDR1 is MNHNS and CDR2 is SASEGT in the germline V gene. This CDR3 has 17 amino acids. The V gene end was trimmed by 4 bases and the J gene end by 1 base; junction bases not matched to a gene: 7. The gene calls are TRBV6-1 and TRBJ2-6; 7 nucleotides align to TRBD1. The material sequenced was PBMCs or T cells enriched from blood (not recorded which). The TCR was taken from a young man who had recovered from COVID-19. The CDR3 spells CASSGVPGGSGANVLTF. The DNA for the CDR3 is TGTGCCAGCAGTGGCGTACCAGGGGGATCTGGGGCCAACGTCCTGACTTTC.